The TCR beta chain described here comes from a study of beta chain features in type 1 diabetes. Turning to the study itself: Patients and healthy donors were similar in age, gender and cell yields.

Expressed TCRB transcripts were sequenced, since all the RNA that had been isolated was reverse transcribed. TCRdb's copy holds only in-frame clones and misses some; the assay was immunoSEQ multiplex PCR. The sample shows around 300,000 clones, approximately 9.9% of them seen only once. Overall study results and limits: It was not settled here whether HLA type affects TCRB rearrangement. There was a possibility that cDNA sequencing over-represented cells with high TCR expression.

Trimming removed 5 bases from V and 2 bases from J; junction bases left unmatched: 6. The CDR3 has 15 residues. In germline, CDR1 is SGHRS, CDR2 YFSETQ. Concerning this clone itself: Its specificity is unknown.

Sample: naive CD4+ T cells from blood. This sequence was found in a woman under 40 in good health. V gene TRBV5-1 combines with J gene TRBJ2-2, with TRBD1 identical over 7 bases. The CDR3 bases are TGCGCCAGCAGTGGGGCAGGGGGTAACACCGGGGAGCTGTTTTTT. Translated, it gives CASSGAGGNTGELFF.